This TCR beta chain is from a study of cytomegalovirus exposure and HLA in healthy donors. On this clone itself: The antigen is unknown.

PCR used 60 Vbeta primers and 13 Jbeta primers. Authors' data handling: In a later analysis, the count reached about 75 million unique TCR beta chains, with 10 million to 11 million shared. TCRdb's copy holds only in-frame clones and misses some; the assay was immunoSEQ multiplex PCR. V and J calls and clone size are given by that table; D and trimming were obtained from the DNA. The sample includes 150,000 or so clones, about 83% seen only once; the top ten take 4%. Overall study results and limits: Analyses of presence/absence relied on an assumption of roughly uniform sequencing depth across donors. A likely sequencing artifact accounted for one observed cluster of highly shared sequence variants.

Germline values: CDR1 MNHEY, CDR2 SVGAGI. The CDR3 is 14 amino acids. Losses at the gene ends were 2 bases for V and 6 bases for J; bases not matched to a gene: 1. The rearrangement uses TRBV6-5 and TRBJ1-5, with 10 bases fitting TRBD1. Material for sequencing was PBMCs. This TCR came from a woman aged 40 to 55 in good health and CMV-seronegative. CDR3 DNA: TGTGCCAGCAGTTACGGGACAGGGGTTCAGCCCCAGCATTTT. Amino acids: CASSYGTGVQPQHF.